These 29 T cell receptor beta chains share one sample of origin, sequenced in a study of human T cells and chemical hapten exposure. Time point here: pre-sensitization, week 0. Treatment described: therapeutic diphenylcyclopropenone sensitization with weekly scalp DPC. One entry per CDR3 protein results from TCRdb running MiXCR on the RACE reads. The table lists 280,000 or so distinct CDR3 sequences, approximately 7.5% of them singletons, with more than 0.95% in the top ten. Sequencing used whole blood, obtained in connection with sensitization to the hapten diphenylcyclopropenone (DPC). These receptors came from a man aged 18-30 years with alopecia areata. Some clones in this sample may be carry-over from other donors' samples.

The rearrangement uses TRBV7-2 and TRBJ2-1, with 10 bases matching TRBD2. The CDR3 has 15 amino acids. Germline lookup yields CDR1 SGHTA and CDR2 FQGNSA. Unmatched junction bases numbered 2, after V lost 2 bases and J lost 4 bases. CDR3 nucleotide sequence: TGTGCCAGCAGCTTAAGCGGGGGGGATTACAATGAGCAGTTCTTC. Its protein is CASSLSGGDYNEQFF.

The V call is TRBV12-5, the J call TRBJ2-1; D may be TRBD1 (6 bases). The germline CDR1 and CDR2 sequences are LGHNT and FRNRAP. The CDR3 extends over 16 amino acids. V lost 7 bases to trimming and J lost 7 bases, with 23 bases between them. CDR3 DNA: TGTGCTAGTGCCCGGGCGGAGACAGGACTTTTGAATGAGCAGTTCTTC. Residues: CASARAETGLLNEQFF.

This clonotype was recorded at least ten times. The J gene is TRBJ2-2, the V gene TRBV12-3 or TRBV12-4; D is tentatively TRBD1 or TRBD2 (5 bases each). This CDR3 has 15 amino acids. The ends were cut back, 7 bases at V and 1 base at J, with 13 bases in the middle. CDR3 nucleotides: TGTGCCAGCACTCGGGACGGTCTGAACACCGGGGAGCTGTTTTTT. Amino acids: CASTRDGLNTGELFF.

This clonotype was seen more than once but under ten times. The V and J genes are TRBV9 and TRBJ1-3, with 7 bases that match TRBD1. Germline V gene lookup returns CDR1 SGDLS and CDR2 YYNGEE. The CDR3 covers 16 residues. Losses at the gene ends were 2 bases for V and 0 bases for J; bases not matched to a gene: 5. The CDR3, as DNA: TGTGCCAGCAGCGTCGAGGGGGCCAACTCTGGAAACACCATATATTTT. Translating gives CASSVEGANSGNTIYF.

In its sample, this clonotype was seen a few times. This chain connects TRBV7-2 to TRBJ2-1; 12 bases are a match to TRBD2. The germline V gene encodes CDR1 SGHTA and CDR2 FQGNSA. V trimming: 1 base; J trimming: 0 bases; junction bases outside the gene matches: 7. This CDR3 has 19 amino acids. The chain's CDR3 is CASSLELAGGVYSYNEQFF. The CDR3 DNA follows: TGTGCCAGCAGCTTAGAACTAGCGGGGGGAGTATACTCCTACAATGAGCAGTTCTTC. Using reference TRBV7-2 and TRBJ2-1 for the parts outside the CDR3, the full variable domain is GAGVSQSPSNKVTEKGKDVELRCDPISGHTALYWYRQSLGQGLEFLIYFQGNSAPDKSGLPSDRFSAERTGGSVSTLTIQRTQQEDSAVYLCASSLELAGGVYSYNEQFFGPGTRLTVL.

The V call is TRBV6-5, the J call TRBJ1-3, with no clear D. CDR3 length: 15 amino acids. Trimming stripped 2 bases from V and 0 bases from J, with 8 bases between. Germline V CDR1 and CDR2: MNHEY, SVGAGI. Here the CDR3 reads CASSYEGSSGNTIYF. The DNA of the CDR3 is TGTGCCAGCAGTTACGAGGGAAGCTCTGGAAACACCATATATTTT.

CDR3 amino acids: CASRAGVTYGYTF. As DNA, the CDR3 is TGTGCCAGCAGAGCAGGGGTCACCTATGGCTACACCTTC. The rearrangement links TRBV12-3 or TRBV12-4 to TRBJ1-2; a weak D match, TRBD1 (6 bases). The CDR3 is 13 residues long. Trimming stripped 6 bases from V and 4 bases from J, with 12 bases between.

This clonotype was picked up a small number of times. This chain uses TRBV6-2 or TRBV6-3 with TRBJ1-1; TRBD1 is a possible D gene (6 bases). CDR1 and CDR2 (germline): MNHEY, SVGEGT. CDR3 size: 13 residues. CDR3 coding DNA: TGTGCAGTGCGGTACAGGGTGGACACTGAAGCTTTCTTT. This sequence encodes CAVRYRVDTEAFF.

A few counts support this clonotype. The rearrangement joins TRBV5-1 to TRBJ2-5; D perhaps matches TRBD2 (6 bases). Trimming shortened V by 4 bases and J by 1 base, and 20 bases separated the two germline ends. Per germline, CDR1 SGHRS and CDR2 YFSETQ. This CDR3 region has 17 residues. The CDR3 region has the DNA TGCGCCAGCAGCCCGCTTGGTCGGACCGGGGGCCAAGAGACCCAGTACTTC. This translates into CASSPLGRTGGQETQYF.

This clonotype occurred many times. V usage is TRBV5-5 and J usage is TRBJ1-1; 7 bases are shared with TRBD1. The CDR3 has 15 residues. CDR1 SGHKS and CDR2 YYEKEE come from the germline V gene (reference sequence). V dropped 4 bases and J dropped 8; count of bases not matched to a gene: 14. Written as DNA, the CDR3 is TGTGCCAGCAGCCCGACCCTGACAGGGACGAGGGAAGCTTTCTTT. It encodes CASSPTLTGTREAFF.

This clonotype was detected only a few times. This chain joins TRBV3-1 and TRBJ2-2; TRBD2 might be the D (5 bases). V was shortened by 1 base and J by 5 bases, with 11 bases between the two germline ends. CDR3 size: 15 residues. Germline V CDR1 and CDR2: LGHDT, YNNKEL (reference sequence). DNA for the CDR3: TGTGCCAGCAGCCAAGGATTCTCGGGGACCGGGGAGCTGTTTTTT. Protein: CASSQGFSGTGELFF.

This clonotype turned up a few times. The rearrangement uses TRBV9 and TRBJ2-3; D is possibly TRBD1 or TRBD2 (5 bases each). CDR1 and CDR2 from the germline V gene are SGDLS and YYNGEE. The CDR3 runs 14 residues. V dropped 2 bases and J dropped 0 bases, with 7 bases sitting between them. The CDR3, as DNA: TGTGCCAGCAGCGTTTGGGGGAGCACAGATACGCAGTATTTT. Translating gives CASSVWGSTDTQYF.

The chain links TRBV6-2 or TRBV6-3 to TRBJ2-6, with TRBD2 as a possible D gene (5 bases). CDR1 and CDR2 from the germline V gene are MNHEY and SVGEGT. This CDR3 is 13 amino acids long. The ends were cut back, 7 bases at V and 2 bases at J, with 6 bases in the middle. CDR3 sequence reads: CASTEAGANVLTF. As DNA, the CDR3 is TGTGCCAGCACGGAGGCTGGGGCCAACGTCCTGACTTTC.

This clonotype showed up just a few times. The chain combines TRBV6-2 or TRBV6-3 with TRBJ1-3; D is undetermined. This CDR3 is 14 amino acids long. Trimming pared 6 bases from V and 2 bases from J, leaving 11 bases between. Germline CDR1 is MNHEY and CDR2 is SVGEGT. CDR3 amino acids: CASSHGAAGNTIYF. The CDR3 coding sequence is TGTGCCAGCAGCCACGGCGCCGCTGGAAACACCATATATTTT.

This clonotype appeared many times. The chain employs TRBV6-2 or TRBV6-3 and TRBJ2-1, with TRBD2 as a possible D gene (5 bases). CDR1 is MNHEY, CDR2 SVGEGT, per germline. There are 14 residues in the CDR3. Trimming took 4 bases from V and 0 from J, leaving 7 bases between them. CDR3 sequence reads: CASSLGSSYNEQFF. CDR3 nucleotide sequence: TGTGCCAGCAGTTTGGGGAGCTCCTACAATGAGCAGTTCTTC.

The chain links TRBV4-1 to TRBJ1-6; D gene uncertain. Trimming removed 0 bases from V and 9 bases from J, with 15 bases in between. Germline V gives CDR1 MGHRA, CDR2 YSYEKL. The CDR3 consists of 16 residues. The CDR3 DNA sequence: TGCGCCAGCAGCCAAGAAGGTAGGGCAGTCGGTTCACCCCTCCACTTT. Amino acid sequence: CASSQEGRAVGSPLHF.

A few counts support this clonotype. The CDR3 DNA reads TGTGCCAGCAGTTTCAGCAAGAGCGAGACCCAGTACTTC. Protein: CASSFSKSETQYF. The V gene is TRBV27, the J gene TRBJ2-5; D is unresolved. Trimming took off 3 bases at V and 5 bases at J, with 10 bases between the two ends. The CDR3 consists of 13 residues. Germline V CDR1 and CDR2: MNHEY, SMNVEV (reference sequence).

V usage is TRBV7-2 and J usage is TRBJ2-3, with D perhaps TRBD2 (5 bases). The CDR3 length is 14 residues. Between the trimmed V and J ends, which lost 7 bases and 0 bases, there was a span of 11 bases. CDR1 SGHTA and CDR2 FQGNSA come from the germline V gene. The CDR3 loop is CASKKGASTDTQYF. The CDR3 DNA reads as TGTGCCAGCAAGAAGGGAGCCAGCACAGATACGCAGTATTTT.

This clonotype was recorded a few times. The J gene is TRBJ1-1, the V gene TRBV7-9; no definite D call. This CDR3 region has 16 residues. Germline CDR1 reads SEHNR; CDR2 reads FQNEAQ (reference sequence). V lost 1 base to trimming and J lost 1 base, with 13 bases between them. In nucleotides, the CDR3 is TGTGCCAGCAGCTTAGTGGGTAAACAGAAGAACACTGAAGCTTTCTTT. Amino acid sequence: CASSLVGKQKNTEAFF. Based on the CDR3 plus reference TRBV7-9 and TRBJ1-1, the full variable domain is DTGVSQNPRHKITKRGQNVTFRCDPISEHNRLYWYRQTLGQGPEFLTYFQNEAQLEKSRLLSDRFSAERPKGSFSTLEIQRTEQGDSAMYLCASSLVGKQKNTEAFFGQGTRLTVV.

V and J are TRBV6-2 or TRBV6-3 and TRBJ2-3, with 12 bases identical to TRBD2. The V segment lost 2 bases and the J segment 11 bases; nucleotides outside the gene matches: 8. The germline CDR1 and CDR2 sequences are MNHEY and SVGEGT. The CDR3 spans 15 residues. CDR3 loop: CASSYASGGATMQYF. CDR3 bases: TGTGCCAGCAGTTACGCTAGCGGGGGGGCTACTATGCAGTATTTT.

This clonotype was detected a few times. V is TRBV4-3 and J is TRBJ2-3; TRBD1 might be the D (5 bases). The CDR3 covers 14 residues. Germline lookup yields CDR1 LGHNA and CDR2 YSLEER. The V gene lost 1 base and the J gene lost 6 bases, with 11 bases spanning the gap. As DNA, the CDR3 is TGCGCCAGCAGCCAAGGGATAGGGGCGGATACGCAGTATTTT. It codes for CASSQGIGADTQYF.

This clonotype has more than one count but fewer than ten. The V and J genes are TRBV5-4 and TRBJ2-3; no clear D. Per germline, CDR1 SGHNT and CDR2 YYREEE (reference sequence). V was clipped by 2 bases and J by 5 bases, with 12 bases between them. The length of the CDR3 is 14 residues. CDR3: CASSLAQVRDTQYF. In nucleotides, the CDR3 is TGTGCCAGCAGCTTAGCTCAGGTCCGAGATACGCAGTATTTT.

This clonotype was recorded at least ten times. The chain has TRBV11-2 and TRBJ1-1; a possible D gene is TRBD1 (5 bases). This CDR3 spans 13 amino acids. Germline CDR1 SGHAT, CDR2 FQNNGV. V was cut by 6 bases and J by 2 bases, with 10 bases left in between. This chain's CDR3 is CASRDTGNTEAFF. Written as DNA, the CDR3 is TGTGCCAGCAGGGATACAGGAAACACTGAAGCTTTCTTT.

This sequence joins TRBV20-1 and TRBJ1-5; no firm D call. Per germline, CDR1 DFQATT and CDR2 SNEGSKA (reference sequence). This CDR3 has 10 amino acids. V was pared by 5 bases and J by 7 bases, with 6 bases between. The CDR3 nucleotides are TGCAGTGCTGGGGAACAGCCCCAGCATTTT. This encodes CSAGEQPQHF.

This clonotype was observed a few times. The V call is TRBV6-1, the J call TRBJ2-1, with 9 bases identical to TRBD1. The junction had 6 bases not matched to a gene; V was cut back by 5 bases and J by 7 bases. The CDR3 spans 14 residues. CDR1 and CDR2 from the germline V gene are MNHNS and SASEGT. The CDR3 nucleotides are TGTGCCAGCAGTAAGGACAGGGGATTGAATGAGCAGTTCTTC. It is translated as CASSKDRGLNEQFF.

This clonotype showed up many times. This chain joins TRBV7-8 and TRBJ2-3; no clear D gene. This CDR3 contains 14 residues. Germline-derived CDR1 and CDR2 are SGHVS and FQNEAQ. V dropped 0 bases and J dropped 0 bases, with 4 bases sitting between them. CDR3 region: CASSLADSTDTQYF. CDR3 coding DNA: TGTGCCAGCAGCTTAGCTGATAGCACAGATACGCAGTATTTT.

The chain recombines TRBV3-1 with TRBJ1-5; D unclear. The CDR3 spans 14 residues. V was clipped by 5 bases and J by 0 bases, with 8 bases between them. CDR1 LGHDT and CDR2 YNNKEL come from the germline V gene (reference sequence). The CDR3 DNA reads TGTGCCAGCAGCGCCGGACTTAGCAATCAGCCCCAGCATTTT. As protein: CASSAGLSNQPQHF.

In its sample, this clonotype was seen many times. The V call is TRBV27, the J call TRBJ1-1; tentative D call: TRBD1 (5 bases). The germline CDR1 and CDR2 sequences are MNHEY and SMNVEV (reference sequence). CDR3 length equals 13 residues. V gave up 5 bases and J gave up 4 bases, with 11 bases separating them. The CDR3 DNA is TGTGCCAGCAGTCTCAGGGTACCCACTGAAGCTTTCTTT. As protein: CASSLRVPTEAFF.

The V and J genes are TRBV6-5 and TRBJ1-6; 7 positions match TRBD1. Losses at the gene ends were 6 bases for V and 8 bases for J; bases not matched to a gene: 4. The CDR3 consists of 13 residues. Germline V gene lookup returns CDR1 MNHEY and CDR2 SVGAGI. The DNA for the CDR3 is TGTGCCAGCAGGAGGGACAGTCATTCACCCCTCCACTTT. It codes for CASRRDSHSPLHF.